A selection of T cell receptor beta chains follows, all from one sample in a study of PD-1 blockade in classical Hodgkin lymphoma. Clones were read by immunoSEQ multiplex PCR, and TCRdb kept only the in-frame ones, dropping some. Of 20,000 or so clones in the sample, roughly 80% are singletons; the top ten hold about 18%. The sequenced sample was peripheral blood mononuclear cells (PBMCs), obtained before the second cycle of nivolumab. Every receptor here comes from a human donor with classical Hodgkin lymphoma. Both conserved end residues are part of each CDR3. The D gene is left open where the match is weak. Expanded clones are given a class, and other clones once, few, many or no size at all.

j_call | v_call | d_call | clone_size | cdr3_nt | cdr3_aa
TRBJ2-7 | TRBV27 | - | - | TGTGCCAGCAGTCCCTCGGGTGGGGAGCAGTACTTC | CASSPSGGEQYF
TRBJ2-7 | TRBV10-3 | - | once | TGTGCCATCAGTGACAGGTCACCCTACGAGCAGTACTTC | CAISDRSPYEQYF
TRBJ1-1 | TRBV5-1 | - | - | TGCGCCAGCAGCTTGGTGGCAGGACAGAACACTGAAGCTTTCTTT | CASSLVAGQNTEAFF
TRBJ2-3 | TRBV10-1 | - | - | TGCGCCAGCAGCACTAGGGACCCTTCCACAGATACGCAGTATTTT | CASSTRDPSTDTQYF
TRBJ2-2 | TRBV5-1 | - | - | TGCGCCAGCAGCTTGCCAGGGATAGGGGAGCTGTTTTTT | CASSLPGIGELFF
TRBJ1-2 | TRBV28 | - | - | TGTGCCAGCAGTTCCCAAGGTCCCTACTATGGCTACACCTTC | CASSSQGPYYGYTF
TRBJ2-2 | TRBV5-1 | - | once | TGCGCCAGCAGTCCTTTGACAGCGATCACCGGGGAGCTGTTTTTT | CASSPLTAITGELFF
TRBJ1-2 | TRBV4-3 | TRBD1 | - | TGCGCCAGCAGCCACTCTACAGGGGACTATGGCTACACCTTC | CASSHSTGDYGYTF
TRBJ2-1 | TRBV4-1 | TRBD1 | - | TGCGCCAGCAGCCAGGCCGGTTGGACAGGGGGCTACAATGAGCAGTTCTTC | CASSQAGWTGGYNEQFF
TRBJ1-1 | TRBV29-1 | - | few | TGCAGAATACAGAACCCGAACACTGAAGCTTTCTTT | CRIQNPNTEAFF
TRBJ2-7 | TRBV11-3 | - | medium-sized | TGTGCCAGCAGCTTAGTAATCTACGAGCAGTACTTC | CASSLVIYEQYF
TRBJ1-5 | TRBV5-6 | - | - | TGTGCCAGCAGCTTGGCCCACCCACAGCCCCAGCATTTT | CASSLAHPQPQHF
TRBJ1-6 | TRBV5-6 | - | - | TGTGCCAGCACCTTCTACAGCGCCACTTCACCCCTCCACTTT | CASTFYSATSPLHF
TRBJ2-3 | TRBV7-3 | TRBD2 | - | TGTGCCAGCAGCTCGGGACTAGCCACAGATACGCAGTATTTT | CASSSGLATDTQYF
TRBJ2-1 | TRBV10-2 | - | - | TGCGCCAGCAGAGAGGCTTTTCGGGAGTGGAATGAGCAGTTCTTC | CASREAFREWNEQFF
TRBJ1-5 | TRBV21-1 | - | few | TGTGCCAGCAGCGCCAGGGGACCCTTCAATCAGCCCCAGCATTTT | CASSARGPFNQPQHF
TRBJ1-2 | TRBV4-1 | - | few | TGCGCCAGCAGCCAAGAATGGTCAGCGGGGGGCTACACCTTC | CASSQEWSAGGYTF
TRBJ1-3 | TRBV4-3 | - | - | TGCGCCAGCAGCCGGTTTTATCACTCTGGAAACACCATATATTTT | CASSRFYHSGNTIYF
TRBJ2-1 | TRBV27 | TRBD2 | medium-sized | TGTGCCAGCAGTTTGTCTGCGGGAGGGGGCCTCAATGAGCAGTTCTTC | CASSLSAGGGLNEQFF
TRBJ2-2 | TRBV9 | TRBD2 | - | TGTGCCAGCAGCCCGTACTTGCGGGAGAGGGCCGGGGAGCTGTTTTTT | CASSPYLRERAGELFF
TRBJ2-2 | TRBV19 | TRBD2 | - | TGTGCCGGTTCCAGCGGGGGTGGCGGGGAGCTGTTTTTT | CAGSSGGGGELFF
TRBJ2-7 | TRBV6-6 | - | once | TGTGCCAGCAGTTACTCAGGGCACGAGCAGTACTTC | CASSYSGHEQYF
TRBJ2-7 | TRBV5-6 | - | - | TGTGCCAGCAGCTTTGGGAAGCGGACTTACGAGCAGTACTTC | CASSFGKRTYEQYF
TRBJ2-1 | TRBV10-2 | - | - | TGCGCCAGCAGCCCCTATGGGGGTAACAATGAGCAGTTCTTC | CASSPYGGNNEQFF